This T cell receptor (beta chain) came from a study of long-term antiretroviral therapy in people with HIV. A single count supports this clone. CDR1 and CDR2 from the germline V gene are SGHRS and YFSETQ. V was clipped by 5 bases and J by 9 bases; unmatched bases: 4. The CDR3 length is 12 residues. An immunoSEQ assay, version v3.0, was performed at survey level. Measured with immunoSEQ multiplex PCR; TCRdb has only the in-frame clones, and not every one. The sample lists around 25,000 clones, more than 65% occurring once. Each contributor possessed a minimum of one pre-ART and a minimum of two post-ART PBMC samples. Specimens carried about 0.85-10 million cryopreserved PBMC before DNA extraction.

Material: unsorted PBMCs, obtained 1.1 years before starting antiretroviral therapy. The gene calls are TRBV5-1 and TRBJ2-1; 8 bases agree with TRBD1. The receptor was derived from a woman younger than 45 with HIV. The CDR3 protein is CASSSGGIEQFF. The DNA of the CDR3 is TGCGCCAGCAGTTCAGGGGGCATTGAGCAGTTCTTC.